Following are 4 T cell receptor beta chains from one sample sequenced in a study of cytomegalovirus exposure and HLA in healthy donors. Sequencing used immunoSEQ multiplex PCR; TCRdb keeps in-frame clones, though not all of them. Seen here are about 58,000 clones, around 90% observed once, and the top ten hold 1.1%. The sequencing input was PBMCs. Receptors originate from a man aged 18 to 35 in good health and CMV-seronegative.

This sequence joins TRBV20-1 and TRBJ2-7, with D hard to call. The germline V and J ends were trimmed by 4 bases and 4 bases, with 8 bases remaining between them. The CDR3 contains 11 residues. Germline assignment: CDR1 DFQATT and CDR2 SNEGSKA (reference sequence). CDR3: CSAKTEYEQYF. Written as DNA, the CDR3 is TGCAGTGCTAAAACAGAGTACGAGCAGTACTTC.

This sequence joins TRBV7-2 and TRBJ1-4; 7 bases line up with TRBD1. The germline CDR1 and CDR2 sequences are SGHTA and FQGNSA. V gave up 6 bases and J gave up 6 bases; unmatched junction bases: 7. CDR3 length: 14 amino acids. CDR3: CASRPPGGHEKLFF. CDR3 nucleotides: TGTGCCAGCAGGCCGCCAGGGGGTCATGAAAAACTGTTTTTT. The full variable domain, rest sourced from reference TRBV7-2 and TRBJ1-4, is GAGVSQSPSNKVTEKGKDVELRCDPISGHTALYWYRQSLGQGLEFLIYFQGNSAPDKSGLPSDRFSAERTGGSVSTLTIQRTQQEDSAVYLCASRPPGGHEKLFFGSGTQLSVL.

This clone was counted a few times. The chain employs TRBV19 and TRBJ2-1; TRBD2 aligns across 7 bases. The CDR3 runs 14 residues. Looked up from germline, CDR1 is LNHDA and CDR2 is SQIVND (reference sequence). The V segment lost 6 bases and the J segment 6 bases; nucleotides outside the gene matches: 8. The CDR3 bases are TGTGCCAGTAGGGATTTTGGACTAGTCAATGAGCAGTTCTTC. This codes for CASRDFGLVNEQFF.

This rearrangement joins TRBV21-1 to TRBJ2-2; the table names TRBD1, a call not compared with the DNA. TRBV21-1 is tagged as a pseudogene. The CDR3 is made up of 17 amino acids. The CDR3 sequence is CASSKERGTGGTGELFF. The CDR3 DNA sequence: TGTGCCAGCAGCAAAGAAAGGGGGACAGGGGGCACCGGGGAGCTGTTTTTT.